This TCR beta chain comes out of a study of blood T cell repertoires in COVID-19. Using immunoSEQ multiplex PCR, the repertoire was profiled, and TCRdb retains in-frame clones only, with some absent. The sample yields 140,000 or so clones, around 84% seen once. Unmatched junction bases numbered 11, after V lost 0 bases and J lost 5 bases. The germline CDR1 and CDR2 sequences are SEHNR and FQNEAQ (reference sequence). The CDR3 is 18 residues long. The rearrangement uses TRBV7-9 and TRBJ2-1, with 9 bases that match TRBD2. The receptor comes from a human donor with acute or convalescent COVID-19. The donor label of this sample is uncertain. Sequencing was carried out using peripheral blood. CDR3 region: CASSLASAGGPLNNEQFF. CDR3 sequence (DNA): TGTGCCAGCAGCTTAGCTTCCGCGGGGGGGCCGCTAAACAATGAGCAGTTCTTC.